Described below is a single TCR beta chain sequence and its context. Antigen specificity is unknown. The trim removed 2 bases at V and 6 bases at J, leaving 5 bases unmatched. This CDR3 is 13 amino acids long. The V gene's germline CDR1 is SGHNT and CDR2 YYREEE (reference sequence). The intended depth for sequencing was 1 in 200,000 to 1 in 1 million T cells. The table came from immunoSEQ multiplex PCR; TCRdb's copy has only in-frame clones and leaves some out. The sample lists under 300,000 clones, about three quarters occurring once. This sample is part of a study of cytotoxic CD8 clonotypes in ibrutinib-treated CLL. Study-wide context: Among the samples, the mean was roughly 260,000 productive templates and roughly 96,000 productive rearrangements.

Study-level points and caveats: The public clonotypes identified were infrequent and showed contraction or stability on treatment.

The chain couples TRBV5-4 to TRBJ2-7, with 7 bases that match TRBD1. The sequences come from PBMCs, collected after 24 months of ibrutinib treatment. This TCR derives from a human donor with chronic lymphocytic leukemia. The CDR3 sequence is CASSFEGASEQYF. The CDR3, as DNA: TGTGCCAGCAGCTTCGAGGGGGCAAGCGAGCAGTACTTC.